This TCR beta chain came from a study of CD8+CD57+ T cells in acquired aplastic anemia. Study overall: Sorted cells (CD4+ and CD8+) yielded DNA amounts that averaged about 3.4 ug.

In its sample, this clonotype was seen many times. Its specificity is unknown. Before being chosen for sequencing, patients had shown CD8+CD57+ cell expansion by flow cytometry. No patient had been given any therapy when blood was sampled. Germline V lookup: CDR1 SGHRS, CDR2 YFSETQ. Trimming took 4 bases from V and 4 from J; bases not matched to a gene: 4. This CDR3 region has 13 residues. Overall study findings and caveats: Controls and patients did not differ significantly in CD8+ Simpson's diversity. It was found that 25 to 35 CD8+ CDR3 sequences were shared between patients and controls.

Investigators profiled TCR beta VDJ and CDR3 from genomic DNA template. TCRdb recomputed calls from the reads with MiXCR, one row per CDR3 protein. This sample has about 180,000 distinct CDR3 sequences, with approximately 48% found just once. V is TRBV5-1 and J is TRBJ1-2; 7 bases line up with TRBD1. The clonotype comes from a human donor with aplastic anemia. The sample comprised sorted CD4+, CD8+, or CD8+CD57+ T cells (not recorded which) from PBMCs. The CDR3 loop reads CASSPGTAYGYTF. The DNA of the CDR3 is TGCGCCAGCAGCCCCGGGACAGCCTATGGCTACACCTTC.